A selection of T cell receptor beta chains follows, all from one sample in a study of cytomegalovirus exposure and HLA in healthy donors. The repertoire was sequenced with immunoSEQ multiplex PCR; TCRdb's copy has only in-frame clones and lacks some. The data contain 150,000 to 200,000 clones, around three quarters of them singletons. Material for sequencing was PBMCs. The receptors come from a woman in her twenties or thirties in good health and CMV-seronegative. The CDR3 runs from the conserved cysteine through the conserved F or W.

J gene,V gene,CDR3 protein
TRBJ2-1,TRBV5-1,CASSPGQGRGNEQFF
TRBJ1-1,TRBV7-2,CASSLGGVDTEAFF
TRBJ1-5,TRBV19,CASTGTVNQPQHF
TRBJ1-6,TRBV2,CASSRGPFNSPLHF
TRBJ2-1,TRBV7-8,CASSLRAPTNPQFF
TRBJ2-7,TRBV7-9,CASSLETGWNEQYF
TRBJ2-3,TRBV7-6,CASSNGGGETDTQYF
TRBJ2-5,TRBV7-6,CASSFTSGGIETQYF
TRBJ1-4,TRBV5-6,CASSQAGTGGKLFF
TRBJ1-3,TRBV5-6,CASSLVVDRSRSGNTIYF
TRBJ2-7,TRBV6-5,CASSYGRGNEQYF
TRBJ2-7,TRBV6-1,CASHIIDRAYEQYF
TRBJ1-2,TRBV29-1,CSVEYMAAGSNYGYTF
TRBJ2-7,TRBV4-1,CASSQEGTRVRSSYEQYF
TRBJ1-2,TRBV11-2,CASSLGQGGHGYTF
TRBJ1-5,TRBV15,CATSEGQWTGGNQPQHF
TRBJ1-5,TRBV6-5,CASRPDRGPNQPQHF
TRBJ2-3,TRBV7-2,CASSIRTGPITQYF
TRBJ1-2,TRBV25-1,CASSEGNRGSYGYTF
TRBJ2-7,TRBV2,CASNRSPYEQYF
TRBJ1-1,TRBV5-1,CASSSTGTVTEAFF
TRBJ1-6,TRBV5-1,CASSLRDTNSPLHF
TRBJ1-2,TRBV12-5,CASGSGRDTYGYTF
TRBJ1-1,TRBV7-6,CASSFGPGNTEAFF
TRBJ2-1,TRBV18,CASSPPGGVRNNEQFF
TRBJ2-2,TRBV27,CASRVLAGGPGGELFF
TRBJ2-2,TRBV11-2,CASSLVAGMNTGELFF
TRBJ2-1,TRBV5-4,CASSLRTSGAYNEQFF
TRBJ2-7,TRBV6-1,CATKIGGGLDEQYF
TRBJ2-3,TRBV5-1,CASSLDGTSGMGGTDTQYF
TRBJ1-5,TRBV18,CASSPSENQPQHF
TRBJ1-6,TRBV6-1,CASSETKTRVAYNSPLHF
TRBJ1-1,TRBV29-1,CSWDRDRGGGHEAFF